This section outlines one TCR beta chain sequence together with its context. The CDR3 has 15 amino acids. Germline values: CDR1 LGHDT, CDR2 YNNKEL (reference sequence). V lost 3 bases and J 2 bases, leaving 11 bases between the germline ends. The RNA input was about 0.5 to 1 ug, and it was reverse transcribed with random hexamers. A single record per CDR3 protein comes from TCRdb applying MiXCR to the immunoSEQ multiplex PCR reads. Seen here are about 140,000 distinct CDR3 sequences, approximately 95% observed once, and the top ten hold 0.13% to 0.15%. This entry comes from a study of CD8 T cells in Susac syndrome.

The chain uses TRBV3-1 and TRBJ2-1, with a possible D match to TRBD2 (7 bases). The clonotype originates from a human donor with Susac syndrome. Sequencing was performed on CD4+ T cells from PBMCs. CDR3 residues: CASSQGGGAYNEQFF. DNA for the CDR3: TGTGCCAGCAGCCAGGGCGGGGGCGCCTACAATGAGCAGTTCTTC.